These T cell receptor beta chains were read from a single sample in a study of shared clonotypes between healthy human individuals. Assay used: immunoSEQ multiplex PCR; TCRdb lists only in-frame clones, some missing. The sample shows roughly 530,000 clones, around 96% of them seen only once. Sequencing used naive CD4+ T cells sorted from blood. The receptor source for this set is a woman younger than 45 in good health. Both conserved end residues are part of each CDR3. A D gene is named only where the DNA matches it firmly. Size tells how often a clone was seen (once, few, many) or the class of an expanded clone, and some rows leave it out.

v_call	d_call	j_call	clone_size	cdr3_nt	cdr3_aa
TRBV30	.	TRBJ2-7	.	TGTGCCTGGAGTGTAGGCCCCGGGAGCACTCACGAGCAGTACTTC	CAWSVGPGSTHEQYF
TRBV15	.	TRBJ2-6	once	TGTGCCACCAGCAGTTATGGGGGTGGCGGGGCCAACGTCCTGACTTTC	CATSSYGGGGANVLTF
TRBV6-5	.	TRBJ1-3	.	TGTGCCAGCAAAGGCGGAAACACCATATATTTT	CASKGGNTIYF
TRBV4-2	TRBD1	TRBJ1-2	.	TGTGCCAGCAGCGAGACAGGGGATAATGGCTACACCTTC	CASSETGDNGYTF
TRBV19	.	TRBJ1-2	few	TGTGCCAGTAGTATAATGGGACATCTTGATGGCTACACCTTC	CASSIMGHLDGYTF
TRBV28	.	TRBJ1-4	.	TGTGCCTCAGGGGAAGTCGAAAAACTGTTTTTT	CASGEVEKLFF
TRBV2	.	TRBJ2-3	.	TGTGCCAGCGGGGAAAACACAGATACGCAGTATTTT	CASGENTDTQYF
TRBV5-1	TRBD1	TRBJ2-7	.	TGCGCCAGCAGCTTGGTGGCAGGGGGCGGCTACGAGCAGTACTTC	CASSLVAGGGYEQYF
TRBV19	TRBD1	TRBJ1-2	.	TGTGCCGCGAAGCAGGGGGACTATGGCTACACCTTC	CAAKQGDYGYTF
TRBV7-3	TRBD2	TRBJ2-1	.	TGTGCCAGCCGGACGGGACTAGCGGGAGACAATGAGCAGTTCTTC	CASRTGLAGDNEQFF
TRBV27	TRBD2	TRBJ2-1	.	TGTGCCAGCAGTTTAGCAGCGGGAATCTACAATGAGCAGTTCTTC	CASSLAAGIYNEQFF
TRBV18	.	TRBJ1-5	.	TGTGCCAGCTCACCATTCAGTGACAGCAATCAGCCCCAGCATTTT	CASSPFSDSNQPQHF
TRBV5-6	TRBD2	TRBJ2-5	.	TGTGCCAGCAGCTTGTTACTAGCGGGAGAGACCCAGTACTTC	CASSLLLAGETQYF
TRBV6-1	.	TRBJ2-1	.	TGTGCCAGCAGTGTTGAACCTCGTCACGAGCAGTTCTTC	CASSVEPRHEQFF
TRBV9	.	TRBJ2-2	.	TGTGCCAGCAGCGTAGCCGGACAAGGGTACACCGGGGAGCTGTTTTTT	CASSVAGQGYTGELFF
TRBV29-1	TRBD1	TRBJ1-2	.	TGCAGCGTCTTACCAGGGGGCTCCTATGGCTACACCTTC	CSVLPGGSYGYTF
TRBV18	.	TRBJ2-4	.	TGTGCCAGCTCACCACCCACGGGGCCCCCCAAAAACATTCAGTACTTC	CASSPPTGPPKNIQYF
TRBV28	.	TRBJ2-7	.	TGTGCCAGCAGTGGGGGAGGGACAGTGCACTACGAGCAGTACTTC	CASSGGGTVHYEQYF
TRBV28	TRBD2	TRBJ2-5	.	TGTGCCAGCCAGGGAACTAGCGGGAGTTGGAAGACCCAGTACTTC	CASQGTSGSWKTQYF
TRBV2	.	TRBJ1-5	.	TGTGCCAGCAGTGAAGTGCAGAGCAATCAGCCCCAGCATTTT	CASSEVQSNQPQHF
TRBV29-1	.	TRBJ1-5	.	TGCAGCGTCCGGGACTACAATCAGCCCCAGCATTTT	CSVRDYNQPQHF
TRBV7-9	TRBD2	TRBJ2-3	once	TGTGCCAGCAGCTTAGGAAGGTCTAGCGGGAGTTCATCAGATACGCAGTATTTT	CASSLGRSSGSSSDTQYF
TRBV19	.	TRBJ2-3	.	TGTGCCAGTAGTAACCCGCTGGGGGAGGCAGATACGCAGTATTTT	CASSNPLGEADTQYF
TRBV6-1	TRBD2	TRBJ2-1	.	TGTGCCAGCAGTGAACTAGGACTAGCGCGCTCCTACAATGAGCAGTTCTTC	CASSELGLARSYNEQFF
TRBV6-4	TRBD2	TRBJ2-7	.	TGTGCCAGCATTGAAGTTTTAGCGGGAGAGGACGAGCAGTACTTC	CASIEVLAGEDEQYF
TRBV18	TRBD1	TRBJ1-4	.	TGTGCCAGCTCGCTACAGGGGCTTGAACTGTTTTTT	CASSLQGLELFF
TRBV5-8	.	TRBJ2-1	.	TGTGCCAGCAGCTCTCGGTCCGGCGGGTTCTTC	CASSSRSGGFF
TRBV28	.	TRBJ1-5	.	TGTGCCAGCACCTTTAGGGGGGGCAATCAGCCCCAGCATTTT	CASTFRGGNQPQHF
TRBV19	.	TRBJ1-1	.	TGTGCCAGTAGTATCGTCGTCTTTGCGGACACTGAAGCTTTCTTT	CASSIVVFADTEAFF
TRBV10-3	.	TRBJ2-1	.	TGTGCCATCAGTGAGTCAGGGAGTGCGGGACGCTACAATGAGCAGTTCTTC	CAISESGSAGRYNEQFF
TRBV14	.	TRBJ2-7	.	TGTGCCAGCAGCCAAGATTGGGCGGGCCCCTACGAGCAGTACTTC	CASSQDWAGPYEQYF
TRBV19	TRBD1	TRBJ1-5	.	TGTGCCAGTAGTATTCTAACAGGGGGACAGCCCCAGCATTTT	CASSILTGGQPQHF
TRBV5-4	.	TRBJ2-7	.	TGTGCCAGCAGCCGACCGGGAGACTCCTACGAGCAGTACTTC	CASSRPGDSYEQYF
TRBV5-1	.	TRBJ2-2	.	TGCGCCAGCAGCCTAGCGCCCGCGAACACCGGGGAGCTGTTTTTT	CASSLAPANTGELFF
TRBV11-3	.	TRBJ2-3	.	TGTGCCAGCAGCTCGGGAGTTACAGATACGCAGTATTTT	CASSSGVTDTQYF
TRBV9	.	TRBJ2-5	.	TGTGCCAGCAGCGTAGGAGAAGAGACCCAGTACTTC	CASSVGEETQYF
TRBV5-6	TRBD1	TRBJ1-5	.	TGTGCCAGCAGCTTGGGGACGGGACAGCCTAATCAGCCCCAGCATTTT	CASSLGTGQPNQPQHF
TRBV30	.	TRBJ2-3	.	TGTGCCTGGAGTACACCGACAGGAATCACAGATACGCAGTATTTT	CAWSTPTGITDTQYF
TRBV10-2	TRBD2	TRBJ2-7	.	TGCGCCAGCAGGGACCTAGCGGAGACCTACGAGCAGTACTTC	CASRDLAETYEQYF
TRBV4-2	.	TRBJ2-7	once	TGTGCCAGCAGCCAGACTAGGACCGAGCAGTACTTC	CASSQTRTEQYF
TRBV11-2	TRBD1	TRBJ1-1	.	TGTGCCAGCAGCTATTGGACAGGGAACACTGAAGCTTTCTTT	CASSYWTGNTEAFF
TRBV28	TRBD2	TRBJ2-7	once	TGTGCCAGCAGCTCGGGAGGGGCCCTGTCCTACGAGCAGTACTTC	CASSSGGALSYEQYF
TRBV7-3	.	TRBJ1-6	.	TGTGCCAGCAGCTTAGTCCGGGATTCACCCCTCCACTTT	CASSLVRDSPLHF
TRBV19	TRBD2	TRBJ2-2	.	TGTGCCAGTAGTTTGTTAATCGGGAGGGCCGTCGCCGGGGAGCTGTTTTTT	CASSLLIGRAVAGELFF
TRBV19	TRBD2	TRBJ2-2	once	TGTGCCAGTAGTCTCAGACTAGCTCGAGACACCGGGGAGCTGTTTTTT	CASSLRLARDTGELFF
TRBV7-9	.	TRBJ2-1	.	TGTGCCAGCAGCTTAGAGGGAAGACAGGGACTTTACAATGAGCAGTTCTTC	CASSLEGRQGLYNEQFF
TRBV27	.	TRBJ2-4	.	TGTGCCAGCACCCAGATAATAGCCAAAAACATTCAGTACTTC	CASTQIIAKNIQYF
TRBV29-1	TRBD2	TRBJ2-1	.	TGCGCCGTGGGGGTGCGGGACCGCGGGGGTGATGAGCAGTTCTTC	CAVGVRDRGGDEQFF
TRBV6-1	.	TRBJ2-2	.	TGTGCCAGCAGTGAATTTACCAACACCGGGGAGCTGTTTTTT	CASSEFTNTGELFF
TRBV27	TRBD1	TRBJ1-1	.	TGTGCCAGCAGGGGACAGGGGTTCGCTGAAGCTTTCTTT	CASRGQGFAEAFF
TRBV28	.	TRBJ1-1	.	TGTGCCAGCAGTTTAGGGGTAGGAGAAGCTTTCTTT	CASSLGVGEAFF
TRBV6-1	.	TRBJ1-1	.	TGTGCCAGCAGTCCCGGACCTTGGGGCACTGAAGCTTTCTTT	CASSPGPWGTEAFF
TRBV20-1	.	TRBJ1-1	.	TGCAGTGCAACGAAGAACACTGAAGCTTTCTTT	CSATKNTEAFF
TRBV15	.	TRBJ2-7	.	TGTGCCATCAATGCCCTAGCCTACGAGCAGTACTTC	CAINALAYEQYF
TRBV18	TRBD2	TRBJ2-3	.	TGTGCCAGCTCGCAGACTAGCGGGATAGGCACAGATACGCAGTATTTT	CASSQTSGIGTDTQYF